This T cell receptor beta chain was observed in a study of CD8 T cells in Susac syndrome. A quantity of about 0.5 to 1 ug RNA underwent reverse transcription using random hexamers. Multiplex PCR with immunoSEQ amplified the TCR beta CDR3 across 54 Vbeta and 13 Jbeta. TCRdb re-derived calls from the immunoSEQ multiplex PCR reads in MiXCR, one entry per CDR3 protein. The data show about 120,000 distinct CDR3 sequences, approximately 96% seen once. CDR1 and CDR2 (germline): SGHDT, YYEEEE. This CDR3 is 15 amino acids long. Deletions cut 0 bases from V and 5 bases from J, with 15 bases between. Diagnostic criteria defined recently for definite or probable disease were met by the Susac syndrome patients. FACS enriched CD8+ TEMRA cells, while bulk CD8+ and CD4+ were negatively isolated. Study-level results: Expansion of Susac CD8+ clones peaked in TEMRA cells and in active patients.

Comments on this clonotype: Antigen: not known.

This receptor was identified in a human donor with Susac syndrome. The rearrangement joins TRBV5-6 to TRBJ2-7; D remains ambiguous. Sequenced: CD8+ T cells from PBMCs. CDR3 nucleotides: TGTGCCAGCAGCTTGGGTCCAGCGTTTATGGACGAGCAGTACTTC. Translated, it gives CASSLGPAFMDEQYF.